This TCR beta chain was captured by sequencing in a study of cytomegalovirus exposure and HLA in healthy donors. CDR1 and CDR2 from the germline V gene are SGDLS and YYNGEE. Between the trimmed V and J ends, which lost 4 bases and 5 bases, there was a span of 11 bases. This CDR3 has 13 residues. This PCR relied on a set of 60 Vbeta primers and 13 Jbeta primers. Only in-frame clones appear in the TCRdb table, and some are missing; sequencing was by immunoSEQ multiplex PCR. The sample table sets out 75,000 to 95,000 clones. General study points: Certain sequence variants were highly shared and formed a cluster, and this cluster was likely a sequencing artifact. Accounts indicate the classifier identified cytomegalovirus status with strong specificity and sensitivity. In a later analysis, TCR beta V- and J-gene trimming was associated with a missense DCLRE1C variant.

Concerning this clone itself: As yet, its antigen is unknown.

The chain employs TRBV9 and TRBJ2-3; tentatively, D is TRBD2 (6 bases). The TCR originated in a man in his thirties or forties in good health and CMV-seronegative. Input material: PBMCs. CDR3 sequence reads: CASSFGGEDTQYF. The CDR3 bases are TGTGCCAGCAGCTTCGGAGGGGAAGATACGCAGTATTTT.